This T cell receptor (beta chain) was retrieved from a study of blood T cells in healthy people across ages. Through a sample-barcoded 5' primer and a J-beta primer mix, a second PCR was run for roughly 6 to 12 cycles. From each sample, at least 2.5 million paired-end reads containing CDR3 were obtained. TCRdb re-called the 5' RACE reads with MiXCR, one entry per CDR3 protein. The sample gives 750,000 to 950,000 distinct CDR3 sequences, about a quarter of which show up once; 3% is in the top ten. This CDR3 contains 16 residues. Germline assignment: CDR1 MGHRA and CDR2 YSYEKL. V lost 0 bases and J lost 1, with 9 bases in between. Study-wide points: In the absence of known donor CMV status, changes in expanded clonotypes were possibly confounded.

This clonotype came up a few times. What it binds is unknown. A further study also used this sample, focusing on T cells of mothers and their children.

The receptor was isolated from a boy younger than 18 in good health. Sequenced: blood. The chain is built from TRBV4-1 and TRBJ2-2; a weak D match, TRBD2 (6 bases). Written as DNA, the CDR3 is TGCGCCAGCAGCCAAGAAGGGACTCTGAACACCGGGGAGCTGTTTTTT. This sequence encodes CASSQEGTLNTGELFF.